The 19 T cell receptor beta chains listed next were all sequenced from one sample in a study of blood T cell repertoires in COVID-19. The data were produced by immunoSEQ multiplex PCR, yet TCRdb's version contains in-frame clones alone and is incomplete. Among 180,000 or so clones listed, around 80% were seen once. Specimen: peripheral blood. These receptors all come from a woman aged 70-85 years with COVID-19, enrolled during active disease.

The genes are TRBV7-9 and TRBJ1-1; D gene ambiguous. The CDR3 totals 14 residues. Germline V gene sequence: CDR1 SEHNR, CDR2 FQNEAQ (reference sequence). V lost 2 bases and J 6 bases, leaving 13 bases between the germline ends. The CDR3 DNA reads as TGTGCCAGCAGCTTATTGCGGGGAGGCGCTGAAGCTTTCTTT. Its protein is CASSLLRGGAEAFF.

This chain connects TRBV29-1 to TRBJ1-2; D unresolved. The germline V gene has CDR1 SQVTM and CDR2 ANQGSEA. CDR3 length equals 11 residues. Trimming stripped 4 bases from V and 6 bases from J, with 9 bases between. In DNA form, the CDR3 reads TGCAGCGTTGGGCCAGGCGATGGCTACACCTTC. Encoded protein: CSVGPGDGYTF.

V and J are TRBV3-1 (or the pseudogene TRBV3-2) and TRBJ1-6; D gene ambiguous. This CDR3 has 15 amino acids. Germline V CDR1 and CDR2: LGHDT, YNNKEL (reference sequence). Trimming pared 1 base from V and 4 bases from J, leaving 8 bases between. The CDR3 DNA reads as TGTGCCAGCAGCCAAGCGGGAGCGTATAATTCACCCCTCCACTTT. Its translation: CASSQAGAYNSPLHF.

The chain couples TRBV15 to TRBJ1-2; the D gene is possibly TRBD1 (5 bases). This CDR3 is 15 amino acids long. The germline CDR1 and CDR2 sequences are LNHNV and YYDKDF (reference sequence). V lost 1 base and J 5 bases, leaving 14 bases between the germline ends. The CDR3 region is CATSRGGRDFYGYTF. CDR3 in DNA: TGTGCCACCAGCAGAGGGGGACGGGACTTTTATGGCTACACCTTC.

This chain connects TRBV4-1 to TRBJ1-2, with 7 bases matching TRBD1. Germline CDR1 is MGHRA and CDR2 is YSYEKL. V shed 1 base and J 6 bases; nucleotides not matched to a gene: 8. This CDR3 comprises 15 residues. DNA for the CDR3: TGCGCCAGCAGCCAAGCAGGGAACAGGGGCGATGGCTACACCTTC. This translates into CASSQAGNRGDGYTF.

CDR3 nucleotide sequence: TGTGCCAGCAGCCCCAGGACTCGCGAAGAGACCCAGTACTTC. It yields the protein CASSPRTREETQYF. The J gene is TRBJ2-5, the V gene TRBV7-8; D is possibly TRBD2 (5 bases). The CDR3 has 14 amino acids. Trimming left V 5 bases short and J 3 bases short, with 13 bases between. Germline CDR1 is SGHVS and CDR2 is FQNEAQ.

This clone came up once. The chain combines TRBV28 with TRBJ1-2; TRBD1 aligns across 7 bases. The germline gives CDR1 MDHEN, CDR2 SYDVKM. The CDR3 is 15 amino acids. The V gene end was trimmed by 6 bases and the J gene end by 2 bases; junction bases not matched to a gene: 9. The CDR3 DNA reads TGTGCCAGCAGGACTCCAGGGGGGCGAAACTATGGCTACACCTTC. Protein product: CASRTPGGRNYGYTF.

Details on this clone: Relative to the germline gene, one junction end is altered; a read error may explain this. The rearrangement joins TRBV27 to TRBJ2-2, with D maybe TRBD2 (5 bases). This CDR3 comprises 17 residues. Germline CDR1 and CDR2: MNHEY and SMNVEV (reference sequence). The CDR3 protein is CASSPNSIRSTTGELFF. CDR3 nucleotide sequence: TGTGCCAGCAGTCCCAACTCAATCAGGTCGACTACCGGGGAGCTATTTTTT.

Here the CDR3 reads CASSSHPGALWAEAFF. The CDR3 DNA follows: TGCGCCAGCAGCTCGCATCCAGGGGCGCTGTGGGCTGAAGCTTTCTTT. The gene calls are TRBV5-1 and TRBJ1-1; perhaps TRBD1 as D (6 bases). The germline V gene encodes CDR1 SGHRS and CDR2 YFSETQ. The CDR3 length is 16 residues. V lost 3 bases and J 6 bases, leaving 21 bases between the germline ends.

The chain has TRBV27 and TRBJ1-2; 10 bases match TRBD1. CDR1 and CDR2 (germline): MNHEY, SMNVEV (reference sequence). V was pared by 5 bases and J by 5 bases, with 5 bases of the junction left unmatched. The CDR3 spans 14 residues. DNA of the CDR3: TGTGCCAGCAGTCCGGGACAGGGGAGATATGGCTACACCTTC. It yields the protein CASSPGQGRYGYTF.

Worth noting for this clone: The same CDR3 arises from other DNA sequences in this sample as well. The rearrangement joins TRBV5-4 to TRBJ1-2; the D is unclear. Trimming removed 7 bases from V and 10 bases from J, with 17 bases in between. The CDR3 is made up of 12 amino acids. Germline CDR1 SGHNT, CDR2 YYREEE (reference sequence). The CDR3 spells CASRRDSTTYTF. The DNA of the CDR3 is TGTGCCAGCCGCCGGGATAGTACTACCTACACCTTC.

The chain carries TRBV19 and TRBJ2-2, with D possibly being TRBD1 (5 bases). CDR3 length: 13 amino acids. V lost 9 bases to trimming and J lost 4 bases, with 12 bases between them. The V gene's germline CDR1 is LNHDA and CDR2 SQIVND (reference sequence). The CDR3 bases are TGTGCCAGCGCAGGGATGCTCACCGGGGAGCTGTTTTTT. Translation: CASAGMLTGELFF. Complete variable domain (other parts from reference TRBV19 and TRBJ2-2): DGGITQSPKYLFRKEGQNVTLSCEQNLNHDAMYWYRQDPGQGLRLIYYSQIVNDFQKGDIAEGYSVSREKKESFPLTVTSAQKNPTAFYLCASAGMLTGELFFGEGSRLTVL.

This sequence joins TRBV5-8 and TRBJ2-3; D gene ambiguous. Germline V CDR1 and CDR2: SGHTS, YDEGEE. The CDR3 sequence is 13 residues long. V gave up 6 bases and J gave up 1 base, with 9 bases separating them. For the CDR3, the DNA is TGTGCCAGCACCTCCAGCGGCACAGATACGCAGTATTTT. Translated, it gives CASTSSGTDTQYF. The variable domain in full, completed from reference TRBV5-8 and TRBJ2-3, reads EAGVTQSPTHLIKTRGQQATLRCSPISGHTSVYWYQQALGLGLQFLLWYDEGEERNRGNFPPRFSGRQFPNYSSELNVNALELEDSALYLCASTSSGTDTQYFGPGTRLTVL.

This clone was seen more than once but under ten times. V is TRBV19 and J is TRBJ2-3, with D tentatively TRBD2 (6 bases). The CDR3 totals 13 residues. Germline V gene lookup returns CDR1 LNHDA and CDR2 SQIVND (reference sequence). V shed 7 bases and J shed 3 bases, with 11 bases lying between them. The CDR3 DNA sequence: TGTGCCAGTAAGTTCCGGGGGACAGATACGCAGTATTTT. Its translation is CASKFRGTDTQYF.

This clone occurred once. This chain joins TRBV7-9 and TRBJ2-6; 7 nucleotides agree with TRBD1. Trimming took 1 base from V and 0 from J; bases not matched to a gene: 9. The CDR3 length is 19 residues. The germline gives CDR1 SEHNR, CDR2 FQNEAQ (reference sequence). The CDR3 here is CASSLVGDRVSSGANVLTF. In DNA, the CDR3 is TGTGCCAGCAGCTTAGTAGGAGACAGGGTTAGCTCTGGGGCCAACGTCCTGACTTTC.

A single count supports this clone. CDR3 amino acids: CASSYGSSYNSPLHF. The CDR3 DNA sequence: TGTGCCAGCAGTTACGGGAGCTCCTATAATTCACCCCTCCACTTT. The chain is built from TRBV6-2 or TRBV6-3 and TRBJ1-6; no clear D. Trimming removed 2 bases from V and 0 bases from J, with 5 bases in between. Germline values: CDR1 MNHEY, CDR2 SVGEGT. The CDR3 spans 15 residues.

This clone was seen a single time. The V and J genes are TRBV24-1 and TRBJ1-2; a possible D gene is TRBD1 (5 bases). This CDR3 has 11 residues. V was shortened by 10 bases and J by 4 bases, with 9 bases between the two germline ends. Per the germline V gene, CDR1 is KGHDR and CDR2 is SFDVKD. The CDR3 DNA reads TGTGCCACGGGACTGGCCTATGGCTACACCTTC. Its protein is CATGLAYGYTF.

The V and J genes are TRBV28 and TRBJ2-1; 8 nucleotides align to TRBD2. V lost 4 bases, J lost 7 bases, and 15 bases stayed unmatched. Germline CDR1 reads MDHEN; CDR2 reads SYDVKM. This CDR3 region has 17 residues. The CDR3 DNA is TGTGCCAGCAGTTCCCTCCCCGGAGCGGGAGACAGGAATGAGCAGTTCTTC. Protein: CASSSLPGAGDRNEQFF.

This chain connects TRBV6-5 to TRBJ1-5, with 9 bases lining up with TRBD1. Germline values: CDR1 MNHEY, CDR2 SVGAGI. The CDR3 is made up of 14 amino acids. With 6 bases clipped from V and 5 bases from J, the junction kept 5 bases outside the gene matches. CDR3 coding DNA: TGTGCCAGCAGCGATACAGGGGGCGATCAGCCCCAGCATTTT. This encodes CASSDTGGDQPQHF.